This T cell receptor (beta chain) was profiled in a study of cytotoxic CD8 clonotypes in ibrutinib-treated CLL (dated by TCRdb to the early 2020s). For context, the study as a whole: In this cohort, approximately 15 patients were treatment-naive and approximately ten were relapsed/refractory, while about 17 had unmutated IGHV. Responses were partial in roughly 24 patients and complete in 2; after median around 68 months follow-up, roughly 15 stayed in remission and 12 progressed. On average, each sample yielded around 250,000 productive templates and over 90,000 productive rearrangements. Response samples were taken after a median of 12 months on treatment, ranging from about 6 to 36 months. Longitudinal samples were available for about 30% of the 86 trial participants. Cryopreserved peripheral blood mononuclear cells were obtained prior to treatment, at the time of response, and at either disease progression or sustained remission.

Findings and caveats that apply to the study as a whole: An increase in clonality was observed at ibrutinib response, with clonality remaining stable during sustained remission and falling back toward baseline at progression. Baseline clonality exceeded that of age-matched healthy donors and correlated strongly with circulating CD8+ T-cell counts. Public clonotypes were rare and either shrank or stayed stable during treatment, and the rise in clonality at ibrutinib response reflected expansion of private clonotypes. Lymph node repertoires were not examined, and the timing of sampling was not matched between patients in sustained remission and those whose disease progressed.

A distance of 6 bases separates the germline ends of V and J, which lose 0 bases and 0 bases respectively. There are 15 amino acids in the CDR3, from cysteine to phenylalanine inclusive. The DNA shown is the 45-base CDR3, in frame from base 1. Looking up the germline V gene (reference sequence) yields CDR1 LNHNV and CDR2 YYDKDF. Around 1.8 micrograms of genomic DNA were extracted from cryopreserved PBMCs for TCR beta library preparation. High-throughput TCR beta sequencing was performed on longitudinal blood samples from CLL patients receiving ibrutinib monotherapy. The patients took part in an open-label, single-center phase 2 trial of ibrutinib monotherapy. With respect to this clone: Which antigen it targets is not known. Qualities for individual bases were not recorded, and no much larger clone is one base off.

Each clonotype received, on average, approximately 9.9x coverage in deep resolution sequencing performed on a MiSeq, where the target depth lay between 1 in 1 million and 1 in 200,000 T cells. The immunoSEQ hsTCRB Kit was used to generate TCR beta libraries. The paper's data handling went like this. The data were analyzed with ImmunoSEQ Analyzer and ImmunoSEQ Data Assistant, and V, D and J gene assignments followed IMGT definitions. Clonality was computed as one minus normalized Shannon entropy of productive rearrangement frequencies, ranging from 0 to 1. Only overrepresented clonotypes making up at least 0.05% of the repertoire of each patient were included in the public clonotype analysis. Roughly 12 age-matched healthy donor repertoires from immuneACCESS were used as controls for clonality. As stored in TCRdb, this immuneACCESS dataset retains in-frame rearrangements with V and J assigned. A fraction of the clones does not appear; measured against another copy, unresolved V genes explain less than half of the discrepancy, and the remainder lacks a known reason. The V and J calls and clone size were taken over from that table, and D and trimming were inferred from the DNA. In all, the sample holds almost 85,000 clones, and 70% to 90% of those were seen once. Under 7% of the sample is taken by the ten largest.

The TCR sequence derives from a human donor with chronic lymphocytic leukemia. The sample in question was PBMCs, obtained before ibrutinib treatment. This receptor chain uses TRBV15 and TRBJ1-3; no D gene is confidently identified. CDR3 protein: CATSRDRYSGNTIYF. Read as DNA, the sequence is TGTGCCACCAGCAGAGACCGTTACTCTGGAAACACCATATATTTT.